This T cell receptor (beta chain) stems from a study of shared clonotypes between healthy human individuals. Comments on this clone: What it recognizes is unknown. This sample includes further DNA sequences coding for the same CDR3.

Genomic DNA per cell subset filled all wells of several immunoSEQ plates. TCRdb keeps only in-frame clones here, not all; method: immunoSEQ multiplex PCR. Among about 2 million clones listed, about 95% were seen once. Terminally differentiated effector memory CD45RA+ cells were excluded by CCR7 positive selection of CD45RO-negative cells. Healthy and HIV-negative, the adult donors had no recent acute infections or vaccinations. Nashville, Tennessee was home to all donors, each a Caucasian adult. Notes on the study in general: Naive CD4 clonotype sharing across several donors was 4% to 5.5%.

Trimming removed 1 base at V and 1 base at J, with 4 bases between. The germline V gene encodes CDR1 SQVTM and CDR2 ANQGSEA. This CDR3 is 12 amino acids long. This TCR was recovered from a man younger than 35 in good health. Sequencing was carried out using naive CD8+ T cells sorted from blood. The chain is built from TRBV29-1 and TRBJ1-1, with D hard to call. CDR3 coding DNA: TGCAGCGTTGAAGCGGGGAACACTGAAGCTTTCTTT. This codes for CSVEAGNTEAFF.